This TCR beta chain was captured in a study of blood T cell repertoires in COVID-19. Study-wide background: COVID-19 samples collected from the United States, Italy and Spain covered acute and convalescent phases. T cells, B-cell-depleted T cells, or PBMCs provided the cDNA or gDNA that served as material.

In the original processing: Estimates of nucleated cell counts were drawn from the amplification of reference gene primers. Using immunoSEQ multiplex PCR, the repertoire was profiled, and TCRdb retains in-frame clones only, with some absent. Clone size and V and J calls were adopted from that table, with D and trimming inferred from the DNA. The sample consists of some 100,000 clones, around nine tenths of them appearing once. Germline CDR1 SGHDT, CDR2 YYEEEE. The V end lost 4 bases, the J end lost 0 bases, and 17 bases lay between the germline ends. The length of the CDR3 is 17 residues. V and J are TRBV5-6 and TRBJ1-3; perhaps TRBD1 as D (5 bases). The sequencing input was peripheral blood. This TCR was recovered from a man aged 65 to 85 with acute or convalescent COVID-19. The CDR3 protein is CASSPWGGTYSGNTIYF. The CDR3 nucleotides are TGTGCCAGCAGCCCCTGGGGGGGAACTTACTCTGGAAACACCATATATTTT.